This T cell receptor (beta chain) emerged from a study of TIL therapy for anti-PD-1-resistant metastatic lung cancer. Time point given: pre-treatment sample, taken before nivolumab and TIL therapy. Pleural nodules or supraclavicular lymph nodes made up most of the excised metastases sampled. Adults with stage 4 NSCLC were enrolled in a phase I trial. The libraries were made with immunoSEQ v3. Libraries were sequenced to around 2 million read pairs (survey) or 5-6 million (deep). The method was immunoSEQ multiplex PCR; TCRdb's version includes in-frame clones alone and lacks a portion of them. The profile shows around 2,000 clones, over 80% of them singletons. V was clipped by 0 bases and J by 4 bases; unmatched bases: 1. Germline V gives CDR1 SGHKS, CDR2 YYEKEE (reference sequence). The CDR3 runs 15 residues.

The specimen was tumor tissue, collected at baseline. The source of this sequence is a person aged 25 to 85 with non-small cell lung cancer. The gene calls are TRBV5-5 and TRBJ2-1; 10 bases are a match to TRBD2. CDR3 sequence: CASSLELAGYNEQFF. DNA for the CDR3: TGTGCCAGCAGCTTGGAACTAGCGGGGTACAATGAGCAGTTCTTC.